This TCR beta chain was obtained from a study of blood T cell repertoires in COVID-19. Whole-study context: Material from acute and convalescent COVID-19 was sourced from the United States, Italy and Spain.

Data came from immunoSEQ multiplex PCR; TCRdb stores just in-frame clones and leaves some out. The sample yields about 84,000 clones, 83% seen once. In germline, CDR1 is SGHRS, CDR2 YFSETQ. This CDR3 has 15 amino acids. V lost 0 bases and J lost 7; bases outside the gene matches: 6. Material for sequencing was peripheral blood. The V and J genes are TRBV5-1 and TRBJ2-2; 7 bases match TRBD1. The sequence was collected from an older man with active or convalescent COVID-19. CDR3 protein: CASSLEGAEGGELFF. The CDR3 DNA sequence: TGCGCCAGCAGCTTGGAGGGGGCGGAAGGCGGGGAGCTGTTTTTT.